Following are 23 T cell receptor beta chains from one sample sequenced in a study of neoadjuvant anti-PD-1 for oral cavity cancer. The method was immunoSEQ multiplex PCR; TCRdb's version includes in-frame clones alone and lacks a portion of them. The table includes around 70,000 clones, around 83% detected once. As for time point: after neoadjuvant nivolumab, at surgical resection. The source was PBMCs, collected after nivolumab (anti-PD-1) treatment. These receptors all stem from a person aged 40 to 85 with oral cavity squamous cell carcinoma.

This chain links TRBV10-3 with TRBJ2-7; D unclear. V lost 4 bases and J lost 4, with 14 bases in between. The CDR3 consists of 14 residues. In germline, CDR1 is ENHRY, CDR2 SYGVKD. The CDR3 nucleotides read TGTGCCATCAGTGTGGCAGCTCAAGGGTACGAGCAGTACTTC. This encodes CAISVAAQGYEQYF.

In nucleotides, the CDR3 is TGTGCCATCAGTGTGGGGACGGGAGGAGGGGAGACCCAGTACTTC. This codes for CAISVGTGGGETQYF. The chain employs TRBV10-3 and TRBJ2-5, with 7 positions matching TRBD2. The CDR3 consists of 15 residues. Losses at the gene ends were 4 bases for V and 5 bases for J; bases not matched to a gene: 10. CDR1 is ENHRY and CDR2 is SYGVKD in the germline V gene.

The count of this clone is one. The chain joins TRBV19 to TRBJ2-5; 8 nucleotides line up with TRBD2. The CDR3 extends over 18 amino acids. Losses at the gene ends were 3 bases for V and 2 bases for J; bases not matched to a gene: 14. Germline V gene lookup returns CDR1 LNHDA and CDR2 SQIVND (reference sequence). The CDR3 spells CASSMRPSGSAVQETQYF. The DNA for the CDR3 is TGTGCCAGTAGTATGAGACCCAGCGGGAGCGCTGTTCAAGAGACCCAGTACTTC. Looking up the rest from reference TRBV19 and TRBJ2-5 gives the full variable domain: DGGITQSPKYLFRKEGQNVTLSCEQNLNHDAMYWYRQDPGQGLRLIYYSQIVNDFQKGDIAEGYSVSREKKESFPLTVTSAQKNPTAFYLCASSMRPSGSAVQETQYFGPGTRLLVL.

The chain couples TRBV27 to TRBJ1-3; a possible D gene is TRBD1 (6 bases). CDR3 length equals 14 residues. V lost 5 bases and J lost 8, with 16 bases in between. Germline V lookup: CDR1 MNHEY, CDR2 SMNVEV (reference sequence). CDR3 loop: CASSIGQFGDTIYF. As DNA, the CDR3 is TGTGCCAGCAGTATAGGACAGTTCGGAGACACCATATATTTT.

The gene calls are TRBV11-1 and TRBJ2-2; no clear D. The CDR3 length is 13 residues. Germline assignment: CDR1 SGHAT and CDR2 FQDESV (reference sequence). Deletions cut 3 bases from V and 7 bases from J, with 9 bases between. The CDR3: CASSFDLNGELFF. The CDR3 DNA follows: TGTGCCAGCAGCTTTGACCTCAACGGGGAGCTGTTTTTT.

The chain joins TRBV12-5 to TRBJ2-3; weak D call: TRBD1 (6 bases). Trimming took off 3 bases at V and 2 bases at J, with 12 bases between the two ends. This CDR3 contains 15 residues. The germline CDR1 and CDR2 sequences are LGHNT and FRNRAP. The CDR3 coding sequence is TGTGCTAGTGGTTTACAGGGCACGGTCACAGATACGCAGTATTTT. It encodes CASGLQGTVTDTQYF.

The gene calls are TRBV7-9 and TRBJ2-7, with TRBD1 matching over 9 bases. The CDR3 consists of 18 residues. Per germline, CDR1 SEHNR and CDR2 FQNEAQ (reference sequence). V was pared by 5 bases and J by 3 bases, with 17 bases of the junction left unmatched. Here the CDR3 reads CASSTPSAGTGINYEQYF. For the CDR3, the DNA is TGTGCCAGCAGCACACCTAGCGCTGGGACAGGGATAAACTACGAGCAGTACTTC. The variable domain in full, with the rest retrieved from reference TRBV7-9 and TRBJ2-7, is DTGVSQNPRHKITKRGQNVTFRCDPISEHNRLYWYRQTLGQGPEFLTYFQNEAQLEKSRLLSDRFSAERPKGSFSTLEIQRTEQGDSAMYLCASSTPSAGTGINYEQYFGPGTRLTVT.

The chain has TRBV5-1 and TRBJ2-3, with 8 bases fitting TRBD2. Germline CDR1 SGHRS, CDR2 YFSETQ. CDR3 length: 15 amino acids. V was pared by 0 bases and J by 2 bases, with 2 bases of the junction left unmatched. CDR3 in amino acids: CASSLELAVTDTQYF. The CDR3 DNA reads TGCGCCAGCAGCTTGGAACTAGCGGTCACAGATACGCAGTATTTT.

The rearrangement uses TRBV7-3 and TRBJ2-6; 10 bases fit TRBD1. CDR3 length: 16 amino acids. CDR1 is SGHTA and CDR2 is FQGTGA in the germline V gene. V trimming: 5 bases; J trimming: 2 bases; junction bases outside the gene matches: 3. The CDR3: CASSGGTGAGANVLTF. The CDR3 DNA reads as TGTGCCAGCAGCGGTGGGACAGGGGCTGGGGCCAACGTCCTGACTTTC.

This clone was detected only once. The rearrangement uses TRBV7-2 and TRBJ2-7; a weak D match, TRBD1 (5 bases). V was pared by 3 bases and J by 2 bases, with 23 bases between. The CDR3 sequence is 18 residues long. The V gene's germline CDR1 is SGHTA and CDR2 FQGNSA. The CDR3 DNA sequence: TGTGCCAGCAGCTTTCCTCCTCACAGGCGACCGAAGCCCTACGAGCAGTACTTC. Its translation: CASSFPPHRRPKPYEQYF.

This clone was counted between two and nine times. The rearrangement uses TRBV5-4 and TRBJ2-5; 9 bases match TRBD2. The CDR3 contains 15 residues. V shed 0 bases, J shed 5 bases, and the junction held 5 bases outside the gene matches. CDR1 is SGHNT and CDR2 is YYREEE in the germline V gene (reference sequence). CDR3 amino acids: CASSLVAGVWETQYF. CDR3 coding DNA: TGTGCCAGCAGCTTGGTAGCGGGAGTGTGGGAGACCCAGTACTTC.

V and J are TRBV30 and TRBJ2-1; weak D call: TRBD2 (5 bases). Germline-derived CDR1 and CDR2 are GTSNPN and SVGIG (reference sequence). The CDR3 loop spans 12 amino acids. V dropped 0 bases and J dropped 13 bases, with 13 bases sitting between them. The CDR3 spells CAWSVLDRGQFF. CDR3 coding DNA: TGTGCCTGGAGTGTTTTAGATCGGGGACAGTTCTTC.

The chain recombines TRBV19 with TRBJ1-2; 8 nucleotides align to TRBD1. V was pared by 7 bases and J by 8 bases, with 12 bases of the junction left unmatched. CDR1 is LNHDA, CDR2 SQIVND, per germline (reference sequence). This CDR3 has 14 amino acids. CDR3 nucleotide sequence: TGTGCCAGTACCCTACAGGGGGAGTTGGGGGGCTACACCTTC. Translating gives CASTLQGELGGYTF.

This chain links TRBV6-6 with TRBJ2-1; D is unclear. V lost 0 bases and J lost 8, with 11 bases in between. This CDR3 comprises 14 residues. Germline loops: CDR1 MNHNY, CDR2 SVGAGI (reference sequence). CDR3 nucleotides: TGTGCCAGCAGTTACTCGATCGACGGAGATGAGCAGTTCTTC. Translation: CASSYSIDGDEQFF.

The V call is TRBV7-6, the J call TRBJ1-1; 7 bases agree with TRBD1. Germline loops: CDR1 SGHVS, CDR2 FNYEAQ. Germline trimming cut 1 base from V and 4 bases from J; bases unmatched to any gene: 6. This CDR3 is 15 amino acids long. In DNA form, the CDR3 reads TGTGCCAGCAGCTTAGGGGCAGGGGGTAGCACTGAAGCTTTCTTT. Translated, it gives CASSLGAGGSTEAFF.

This rearrangement joins TRBV9 to TRBJ2-1, with TRBD2 matching over 7 bases. Trimming took 10 bases from V and 2 from J; bases not matched to a gene: 3. Per the germline V gene, CDR1 is SGDLS and CDR2 is YYNGEE. The CDR3 is 12 amino acids. The CDR3 is CAGGRAYNEQFF. As DNA, the CDR3 is TGTGCCGGGGGGAGGGCCTACAATGAGCAGTTCTTC.

The chain combines TRBV7-8 with TRBJ2-7; 8 bases agree with TRBD1. CDR1 SGHVS and CDR2 FQNEAQ come from the germline V gene. The V gene end was trimmed by 7 bases and the J gene end by 6 bases; junction bases not matched to a gene: 11. CDR3 size: 14 residues. CDR3 in amino acids: CASTQGRGRTEQYF. In nucleotides, the CDR3 is TGTGCCAGCACCCAGGGCAGGGGGCGAACCGAGCAGTACTTC.

The chain combines TRBV7-8 with TRBJ2-3; tentative D call: TRBD2 (6 bases). Germline CDR1 SGHVS, CDR2 FQNEAQ. The CDR3 has 15 amino acids. The V and J ends lost 1 base and 5 bases respectively, with 13 bases between them. CDR3 protein: CASSLVGGVGDTQYF. CDR3 nucleotides: TGTGCCAGCAGCTTAGTAGGAGGGGTTGGAGATACGCAGTATTTT.

This clone was observed a single time. V is TRBV6-1 and J is TRBJ1-5; TRBD1 might be the D (5 bases). CDR3 size: 12 residues. The germline V gene has CDR1 MNHNS and CDR2 SASEGT. V dropped 2 bases and J dropped 9 bases, with 8 bases sitting between them. The CDR3 protein is CASSEWGLPQHF. In nucleotides, the CDR3 is TGTGCCAGCAGTGAATGGGGCCTGCCCCAGCATTTT.

The chain is built from TRBV6-5 and TRBJ1-2; D might be TRBD1 (6 bases). The germline V gene has CDR1 MNHEY and CDR2 SVGAGI. V was trimmed by 3 bases and J by 7 bases, leaving 15 bases between them. This CDR3 is built from 14 residues. The CDR3 DNA follows: TGTGCCAGCAGTTATTCCCCAGGGGACTCTGGCTACACCTTC. This sequence encodes CASSYSPGDSGYTF.

The chain carries TRBV2 and TRBJ2-3, with 9 bases lining up with TRBD1. In germline, CDR1 is SNHLY, CDR2 FYNNEI. The V segment lost 4 bases and the J segment 0 bases; nucleotides outside the gene matches: 2. This CDR3 contains 15 residues. This chain's CDR3 is CASSADRGSTDTQYF. The CDR3 DNA follows: TGTGCCAGCAGTGCGGACAGGGGCAGCACAGATACGCAGTATTTT.

This clone was detected only once. The V and J genes are TRBV6-5 and TRBJ1-1; 9 nucleotides align to TRBD1. The CDR3 runs to 14 residues. Germline CDR1 and CDR2: MNHEY and SVGAGI. V shed 5 bases and J 11 bases; nucleotides not matched to a gene: 12. The CDR3 DNA follows: TGTGCCAGCAGTGGACCGGGACAGGGTTTCTTGGCTTTCTTT. Residues: CASSGPGQGFLAFF.

This clone was observed once. The chain uses TRBV14 and TRBJ2-2, with 7 bases identical to TRBD1. The CDR3 loop spans 16 amino acids. The trim removed 4 bases at V and 2 bases at J, leaving 7 bases unmatched. The germline V gene has CDR1 SGHDN and CDR2 FVKESK. CDR3 in DNA: TGTGCCAGCAGCCCATGGACAGGTCTTAACACCGGGGAGCTGTTTTTT. This codes for CASSPWTGLNTGELFF. Complete variable domain (other parts from reference TRBV14 and TRBJ2-2): EAGVTQFPSHSVIEKGQTVTLRCDPISGHDNLYWYRRVMGKEIKFLLHFVKESKQDESGMPNNRFLAERTGGTYSTLKVQPAELEDSGVYFCASSPWTGLNTGELFFGEGSRLTVL.